The subject of this entry is one TCR beta chain. Original processing methods: Reference gene primers were amplified, and this amplification served to estimate nucleated cell counts. Data came from immunoSEQ multiplex PCR; TCRdb stores just in-frame clones and leaves some out. For V, J and clone size, that table is used; D and trimming come from the DNA. The sample has about 330,000 clones; over 75% are singletons. The data derive from a study of blood T cell repertoires in COVID-19. Study-level background: Samples taken during acute and convalescent COVID-19 were collected in the United States, Italy and Spain. PBMCs, B-cell-depleted T cells, or T cells were the source of the cDNA or gDNA that made up the material.

Germline V CDR1 and CDR2: SGHKS, YYEKEE (reference sequence). This CDR3 region has 15 residues. Trimming shortened V by 5 bases and J by 1 base, and 15 bases separated the two germline ends. V is TRBV5-5 and J is TRBJ1-1; D not certain. Sequencing was performed on peripheral blood. The receptor was isolated from a human donor in a cohort sampled during active COVID-19. The chain's CDR3 is CASSEPGSGNTEAFF. The CDR3 nucleotides read TGTGCCAGCAGTGAACCCGGATCAGGGAACACTGAAGCTTTCTTT.